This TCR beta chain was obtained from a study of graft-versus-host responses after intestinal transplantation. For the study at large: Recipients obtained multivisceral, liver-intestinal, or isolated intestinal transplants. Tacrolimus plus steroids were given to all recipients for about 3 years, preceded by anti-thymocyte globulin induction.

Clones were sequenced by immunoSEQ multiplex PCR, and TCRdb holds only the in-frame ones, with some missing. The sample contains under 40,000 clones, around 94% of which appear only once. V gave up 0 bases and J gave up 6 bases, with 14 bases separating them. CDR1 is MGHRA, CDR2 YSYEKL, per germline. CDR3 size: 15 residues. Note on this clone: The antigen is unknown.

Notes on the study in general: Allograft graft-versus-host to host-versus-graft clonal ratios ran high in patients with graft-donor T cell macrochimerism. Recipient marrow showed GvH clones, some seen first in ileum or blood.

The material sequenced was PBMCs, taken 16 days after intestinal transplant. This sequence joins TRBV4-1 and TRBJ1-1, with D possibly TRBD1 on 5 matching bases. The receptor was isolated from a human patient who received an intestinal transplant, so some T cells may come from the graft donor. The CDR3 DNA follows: TGCGCCAGCAGCCAAGATTTGAGGGGTGTCGCTGAAGCTTTCTTT. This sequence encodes CASSQDLRGVAEAFF.